This TCR beta chain was retrieved from a study of shared clonotypes between healthy human individuals (dated by TCRdb to the early 2020s). About the study as a whole: Three men and two women, aged 18 to 49 years, made up the cohort. For each donor, three plates each were used for CD4 naive and CD4 memory, two plates were used for CD8 naive, and one plate was used for CD8 memory. To increase sequencing depth and limit assay-specific biases, TCR repertoire library preparation and sequencing were carried out by different laboratories using diverse techniques. Between about 0.8 and 9 billion PBMCs per donor were obtained by leukapheresis. Blood TCR repertoires of about 5 healthy adults were deeply sequenced to estimate repertoire size and the extent of clonotype sharing between individuals. General findings and caveats noted by the study authors: Higher generation probabilities were observed for clonotypes shared by all four sorted-subset donors than for non-shared clonotypes. When four donors were compared, the shared fraction of clonotypes was around 5.1% for naive CD4, roughly 3.3% for naive CD8, roughly 2.3% for memory CD4, and roughly 0.43% for memory CD8. Estimated clonotype richness was generally larger for naive than for memory subsets. Sampling was restricted to blood, and TCR repertoires in tissues likely differ from the TCR repertoires found in blood. Because the study included a small number of donors, the genetic and exposure-history diversity represented was limited. Pairwise subsampling led to the expectation that sequencing depth would affect the degree of clonotype sharing among donors. Incomplete sequencing was indicated by rarefaction of sorted-subset datasets, despite the large sequencing depth.

Using the deep immunoSEQ assay, TCR CDR3 regions were amplified from genomic DNA by multiplex PCR. Extracted genomic DNA from each cell subset was spread evenly across all wells of several immunoSEQ 96-well plates, with each plate serving as a replicate. For sorted subsets, 200 ng of genomic DNA, equivalent to 25,000 to 35,000 T cell genomes, went into each replicate PCR. Purified libraries were measured with a Qubit 3.0 fluorometer, size-checked on a Bioanalyzer 2100, and measured again with the KAPA Library Quantification kit. Every immunoSEQ 96-well plate was sequenced on a separate single-read 150-cycle Illumina NextSeq 550 flow cell. In the paper's pipeline: Because the immunoSEQ output included only junctional sequences and no quality scores, the filtering could not be the same as the filtering used for full-length reads. Sequences were annotated with PyIR, a Python wrapper for IgBLAST v1.9, using IMGT germline references to assign V/J genes and CDR3. Reads with weak V/J assignments (E-value above 1e-6), missing CDR3, stop codons, out-of-frame junctions, or ambiguous translated residues were removed. V3J clonotypes were defined as sequences sharing an identical inferred V gene, J gene, and CDR3 amino acid sequence. Percentage overlap between repertoires was computed as shared unique clonotypes divided by the size of the smaller repertoire. Three approaches were used to assess repertoire richness: RTK rarefaction, the Chao1 estimator, and Recon v2.1 estimates of unobserved clonotypes. Generation probabilities were computed with OLGA for all TCRbeta clonotypes obtained by the gDNA method from four donors. This immuneACCESS table, as held by TCRdb, lists in-frame sequences with V and J called but not all clones. Of the missing ones, under half trace to an unresolved V gene in checked studies; the others have no known cause. The DNA gave D and trimming, while V, J and clone size come from that table. The sample yields around 600,000 clones; around 96% were counted once. The ten largest make up around 0.11% of the sample.

For the CD8 naive samples, CD45RO-negative cells were positively selected for CCR7, yielding a CD45RA+CCR7+ population from which TemRA cells were excluded. The donors were healthy, HIV-negative adults who had no recently reported acute infections or vaccinations. Every donor was a Caucasian adult residing in Nashville, Tennessee, USA. After blood collection by leukapheresis, PBMCs were isolated using Ficoll-Histopaque density gradient centrifugation and then cryopreserved in the vapor phase of liquid nitrogen. Analytical flow cytometry was used to check the purity and quantity of every magnetically sorted T cell population. From each sorted fraction, genomic DNA was isolated and quantified by UV absorbance on a Nanodrop 2000c. Worth noting for this clone: No cognate antigen has been identified for it. No base-level quality is on record; no much larger clone is a single base apart.

This receptor was obtained from a woman in her twenties or thirties in good health. Source material: naive CD8+ T cells sorted from blood. What the cell subset or site label conveys for this sample: CD45RA+CCR7+.

The nucleotides are TGCAGCGCAACATCGACAGGGGTCGGCACTGAAGCTTTCTTT. It translates as CSATSTGVGTEAFF. The rearranged segments are TRBV29-1 and TRBJ1-1; 8 bases in the middle match TRBD1. The CDR3 starts with the cysteine, ends with the phenylalanine, and has 14 residues. The CDR3 DNA has 42 bases and is translated from base 1. Via the germline V gene, CDR1 is SQVTM and CDR2 ANQGSEA. The V end gives up 7 bases and the J end 4 bases, leaving 11 bases in the junction not matched to a gene.